This section outlines one TCR beta chain sequence together with its context. This entry is derived from a study of blood T cell repertoires in COVID-19. For the study at large: Sources were T cells, B-cell-depleted T cells, or PBMCs; the material itself was cDNA or gDNA.

The CDR3 has 15 residues. CDR1 and CDR2 (germline): MNHEY, SVGEGT. V shed 5 bases and J shed 3 bases, with 17 bases lying between them. In the original processing: The assay estimated nucleated cells by amplifying reference gene primers. Produced via immunoSEQ multiplex PCR; TCRdb's table is partial and in-frame only. V and J calls and clone size are those listed in that table; D and trimming were worked out from the DNA. The table shows approximately 130,000 clones, with about 90% occurring only once. The genes are TRBV6-2 or TRBV6-3 and TRBJ2-7, with D perhaps matching TRBD1 (5 bases). This clonotype originated in a woman between 50 and 59 years old who had recovered from COVID-19. Material: peripheral blood. CDR3 bases: TGTGCCAGCAGTACAATAAGGGGCACCGGCTACGAGCAGTACTTC. The encoded protein is CASSTIRGTGYEQYF.